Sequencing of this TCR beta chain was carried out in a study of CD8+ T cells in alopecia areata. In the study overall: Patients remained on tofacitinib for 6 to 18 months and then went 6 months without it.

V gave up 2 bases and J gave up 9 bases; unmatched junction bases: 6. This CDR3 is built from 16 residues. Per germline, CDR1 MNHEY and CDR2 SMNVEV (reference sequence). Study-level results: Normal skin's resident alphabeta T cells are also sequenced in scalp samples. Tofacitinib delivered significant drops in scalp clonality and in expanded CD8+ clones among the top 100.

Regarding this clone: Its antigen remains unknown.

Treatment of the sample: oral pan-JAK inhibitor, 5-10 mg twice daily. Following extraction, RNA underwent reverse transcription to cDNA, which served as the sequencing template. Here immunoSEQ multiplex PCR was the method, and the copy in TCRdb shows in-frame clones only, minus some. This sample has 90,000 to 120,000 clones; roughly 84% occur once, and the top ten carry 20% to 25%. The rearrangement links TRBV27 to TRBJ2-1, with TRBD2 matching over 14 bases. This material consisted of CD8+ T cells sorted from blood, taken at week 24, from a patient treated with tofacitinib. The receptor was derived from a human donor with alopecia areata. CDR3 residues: CASSLPPGLAGGEQFF. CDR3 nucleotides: TGTGCCAGCAGTTTACCCCCCGGACTAGCGGGAGGTGAGCAGTTCTTC.